These T cell receptor beta chains were read from a single sample in a study of technical replicates of blood from a handful of donors. Clones were read by immunoSEQ multiplex PCR, and TCRdb kept only the in-frame ones, dropping some. The table lists fewer than 9,500 clones, 90% to 95% of them singletons. What was sequenced was PBMCs. These receptors originate from a human donor in good health. Both conserved end residues are part of each CDR3. D genes are given only for firm matches. For some rows the clone size is stated as once, few or many, or as a class when expanded; others skip it.

V gene,J gene,clone size,D gene,CDR3 protein,CDR3 DNA
TRBV5-1,TRBJ2-7,-,-,CASSPTRNYEQYF,TGCGCCAGCAGCCCCACGAGAAACTACGAGCAGTACTTC
TRBV27,TRBJ2-3,-,TRBD2,CASSYLAGGATDTQYF,TGTGCCAGCAGTTATCTAGCGGGAGGGGCCACAGATACGCAGTATTTT
TRBV7-9,TRBJ1-1,-,-,CASILARTPEAFF,TGTGCCAGCATCCTGGCCAGGACACCAGAAGCTTTCTTT
TRBV5-6,TRBJ2-4,-,TRBD2,CASSLFHGGLKNIQYF,TGTGCCAGCAGCTTGTTCCACGGGGGACTAAAAAACATTCAGTACTTC
TRBV25-1,TRBJ2-1,-,TRBD2,CASSSVSGITNEQFF,TGTGCCAGCAGTTCTGTTAGCGGGATTACGAATGAGCAGTTCTTC
TRBV30,TRBJ1-1,-,-,CAWTSTGNTEAFF,TGTGCCTGGACATCGACAGGGAACACTGAAGCTTTCTTT
TRBV29-1,TRBJ1-5,-,TRBD1,CSAKDRGGNQPQHF,TGCAGCGCAAAGGACAGGGGGGGCAATCAGCCCCAGCATTTT
TRBV6-1,TRBJ2-3,-,TRBD2,CASSEVSGITDTQYF,TGTGCCAGCAGTGAAGTTAGCGGGATCACAGATACGCAGTATTTT
TRBV29-1,TRBJ2-1,-,TRBD2,CSPRTAGASNEQFF,TGCAGCCCTAGGACAGCGGGAGCGTCCAATGAGCAGTTCTTC
TRBV18,TRBJ2-1,-,-,CASSLPGSSYNEQFF,TGTGCCAGCTCACTGCCCGGGAGCTCCTACAATGAGCAGTTCTTC
TRBV25-1,TRBJ1-4,-,-,CASSSGTTNEKLFF,TGTGCCAGCAGTTCGGGGACAACTAATGAAAAACTGTTTTTT
TRBV5-1,TRBJ2-5,-,-,CASSLAEGARETQYF,TGCGCCAGCAGCTTGGCGGAGGGGGCTAGGGAGACCCAGTACTTC
TRBV27,TRBJ2-7,once,TRBD2,CASREGTSFYEQYF,TGTGCCAGCAGGGAGGGGACTAGCTTCTACGAGCAGTACTTC
TRBV20-1,TRBJ2-1,-,-,CSAPVAEQFF,TGCAGTGCCCCGGTTGCGGAGCAGTTCTTC
TRBV7-2,TRBJ2-2,-,TRBD2,CASSRGASGSNTGELFF,TGTGCCAGCAGCCGAGGGGCTAGCGGTTCAAACACCGGGGAGCTGTTTTTT
TRBV20-1,TRBJ2-5,-,-,CSALYQETQYF,TGCAGTGCCTTGTACCAAGAGACCCAGTACTTC
TRBV30,TRBJ1-5,-,TRBD1,CAWTQGAVNQPQHF,TGTGCCTGGACACAGGGGGCGGTCAATCAGCCCCAGCATTTT
TRBV11-2,TRBJ1-5,-,TRBD1,CASSPWTGHTNQPQHF,TGTGCCAGCAGCCCCTGGACAGGGCACACCAATCAGCCCCAGCATTTT
TRBV11-2,TRBJ2-3,-,TRBD2,CASGVGLAADTQYF,TGTGCCAGCGGCGTGGGACTAGCGGCAGATACGCAGTATTTT
TRBV6-5,TRBJ2-2,-,TRBD1,CASRRQGAIPGELFF,TGTGCCAGCAGAAGGCAGGGGGCGATACCCGGGGAGCTGTTTTTT
TRBV5-8,TRBJ2-5,-,-,CASTLGGTVRGETQYF,TGTGCCAGCACCCTTGGGGGGACAGTGAGGGGAGAGACCCAGTACTTC
TRBV28,TRBJ1-1,-,TRBD1,CASSSGTGGPGFF,TGTGCCAGCAGCTCTGGGACAGGCGGACCGGGTTTCTTT
TRBV19,TRBJ1-1,-,-,CASSKGHMMNTEAFF,TGTGCCAGTAGTAAGGGACATATGATGAACACTGAAGCTTTCTTT
TRBV7-8,TRBJ1-5,-,-,CASSLGGDQPQHF,TGTGCCAGCAGCTTAGGAGGAGATCAGCCCCAGCATTTT
TRBV7-9,TRBJ2-2,-,-,CASSLGTGSTGELFF,TGTGCCAGCAGCTTAGGAACCGGGAGCACCGGGGAGCTGTTTTTT
TRBV7-2,TRBJ1-4,-,-,CASSQRSRTANNEKLFF,TGTGCCAGCAGCCAAAGATCGAGGACAGCCAATAATGAAAAACTGTTTTTT
TRBV18,TRBJ2-1,-,-,CASSLLSGLGYNEQFF,TGTGCCAGCTCACTCCTAAGTGGGCTCGGCTACAATGAGCAGTTCTTC
TRBV11-2,TRBJ2-1,-,TRBD2,CASSFEAGGVHEQFF,TGTGCCAGCAGCTTTGAGGCGGGAGGGGTCCATGAGCAGTTCTTC
TRBV6-1,TRBJ2-5,-,-,CASSEHRTLYQETQYF,TGTGCCAGCAGTGAACACAGGACCCTATACCAAGAGACCCAGTACTTC
TRBV5-1,TRBJ2-5,-,TRBD1,CASKWGQGALETQYF,TGCGCCAGCAAATGGGGACAGGGGGCGCTGGAGACCCAGTACTTC
TRBV4-1,TRBJ2-7,-,TRBD2,CASSQDLSGGPIF,TGCGCCAGCAGCCAAGATCTTTCGGGGGGACCCATCTTC
TRBV28,TRBJ2-2,-,-,CASIDTRGTGELFF,TGTGCCAGCATTGACACCCGGGGCACCGGGGAGCTGTTTTTT
TRBV2,TRBJ1-2,-,TRBD1,CASRPWGQSYGYTF,TGTGCCAGCAGGCCGTGGGGACAGTCCTATGGCTACACCTTC
TRBV29-1,TRBJ1-1,-,TRBD1,CSVSGQGNVPSGEAFF,TGCAGCGTGTCAGGACAGGGGAATGTTCCTTCGGGTGAAGCTTTCTTT
TRBV6-1,TRBJ1-5,-,-,CASMTGYSNQPQHF,TGTGCCAGCATGACAGGTTATAGCAATCAGCCCCAGCATTTT
TRBV5-1,TRBJ2-3,-,TRBD2,CASSLWGLADTQYF,TGCGCCAGCAGCTTGTGGGGACTAGCAGATACGCAGTATTTT
TRBV29-1,TRBJ2-1,-,TRBD1,CSVEFPGQGGYNEQFF,TGCAGCGTTGAATTCCCGGGACAGGGCGGCTACAATGAGCAGTTCTTC